A selection of T cell receptor beta chains follows, all from one sample in a study of T cell repertoires in cytomegalovirus infection. These receptors have no known antigen. TCRdb reprocessed the reads via MiXCR and lists one record per CDR3 protein. Of approximately 70,000 distinct CDR3 sequences in the sample, approximately 20% were seen once. The sequenced sample was CD8+ T cells from cultured PBMCs, obtained from culture after CMV antigen stimulation. The receptors stem from a human donor in good health (CMV status not recorded). Some clones in this sample may be carry-over from other donors' samples. Both conserved end residues are trimmed from each CDR3. D genes are given only for firm matches.

j_call d_call v_call cdr3_aa
TRBJ2-7 . TRBV6-5 ASSYSQVRGEQY
TRBJ1-5 . TRBV7-8 ASSLVFDPNQPQH
TRBJ2-5 TRBD1 TRBV5-1 ASSPWTGEETQY
TRBJ1-1 . TRBV14 ASSQDVGQLNTEAF
TRBJ2-3 TRBD2 TRBV4-1 ASSPGLAVWAQY
TRBJ1-1 TRBD1 TRBV19 DSRKTGVTEAF
TRBJ1-5 . TRBV19 ASWRKNSNQPQH
TRBJ2-4 TRBD1 TRBV12-3/TRBV12-4 ASSPGTGGFKNIQY
TRBJ1-5 . TRBV6-2/TRBV6-3 ASWSGASNQPQH
TRBJ1-5 . TRBV7-8 ASSSTRGTLNQPQH
TRBJ2-4 TRBD1 TRBV7-2 ASSARGQGSAKNIQY
TRBJ2-1 . TRBV4-2 ASSQERGMYNEQF
TRBJ1-4 . TRBV7-9 ASSSAQSTGMLEKLF
TRBJ1-2 . TRBV4-1 ASSQDYTGNYGYT
TRBJ1-3 . TRBV4-3 ASSQDSGGSGNTIY
TRBJ1-2 . TRBV6-2/TRBV6-3 ASTASNYGYT
TRBJ1-2 . TRBV7-2 ASSLGSGSSNYGYT
TRBJ2-7 TRBD2 TRBV12-3/TRBV12-4 ASSKGLAGAYSSYEQY
TRBJ1-4 . TRBV7-6 ASSLGPERDEKLF
TRBJ2-3 TRBD2 TRBV6-4 ASSESPPGGLFSTQY
TRBJ2-5 . TRBV12-3/TRBV12-4 ASSPDPGETQY
TRBJ2-7 . TRBV12-3/TRBV12-4 ASSLGYVAYEQY
TRBJ2-3 TRBD2 TRBV2 ASSDWTSGVDTQY
TRBJ2-7 TRBD2 TRBV7-2 AISLNAARGGYEQY
TRBJ1-5 TRBD1 TRBV7-8 ASSLETGGARSNQPQH
TRBJ2-7 . TRBV7-2 ASSSTDAWTYEQY
TRBJ1-4 TRBD1 TRBV7-2 ASSPEGAREKLF
TRBJ1-1 . TRBV7-8 ASSLNWAPIEAF
TRBJ1-1 TRBD1 TRBV7-9 ASEQGGTEAF
TRBJ1-1 TRBD1 TRBV7-2 ASSLSLTGPLEAF
TRBJ2-5 . TRBV12-3/TRBV12-4 ASSFIGGQEGETQY
TRBJ2-1 . TRBV9 ASNKDSYYNEQF
TRBJ2-1 . TRBV7-6 ASSPPLGAPPVDEQF
TRBJ2-1 . TRBV6-2/TRBV6-3 ASSYARSGYNEQF
TRBJ2-2 TRBD2 TRBV6-1 ASRKRGALPLNTGELF
TRBJ1-1 TRBD1 TRBV4-2 ASSQARTGGTEAF
TRBJ1-1 . TRBV5-1 ASSLSGRNTEAF